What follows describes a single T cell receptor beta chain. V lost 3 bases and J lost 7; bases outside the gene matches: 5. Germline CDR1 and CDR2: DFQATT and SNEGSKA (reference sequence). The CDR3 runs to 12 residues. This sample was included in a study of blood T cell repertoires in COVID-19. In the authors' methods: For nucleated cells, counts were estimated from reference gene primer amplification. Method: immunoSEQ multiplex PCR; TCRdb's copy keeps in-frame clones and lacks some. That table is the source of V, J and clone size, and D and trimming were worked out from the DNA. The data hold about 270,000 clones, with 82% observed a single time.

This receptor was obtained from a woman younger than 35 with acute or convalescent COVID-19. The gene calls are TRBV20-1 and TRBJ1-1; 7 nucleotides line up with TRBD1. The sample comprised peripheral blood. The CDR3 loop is CSASPGTVEAFF. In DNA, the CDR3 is TGCAGTGCTAGTCCCGGGACAGTTGAAGCTTTCTTT.